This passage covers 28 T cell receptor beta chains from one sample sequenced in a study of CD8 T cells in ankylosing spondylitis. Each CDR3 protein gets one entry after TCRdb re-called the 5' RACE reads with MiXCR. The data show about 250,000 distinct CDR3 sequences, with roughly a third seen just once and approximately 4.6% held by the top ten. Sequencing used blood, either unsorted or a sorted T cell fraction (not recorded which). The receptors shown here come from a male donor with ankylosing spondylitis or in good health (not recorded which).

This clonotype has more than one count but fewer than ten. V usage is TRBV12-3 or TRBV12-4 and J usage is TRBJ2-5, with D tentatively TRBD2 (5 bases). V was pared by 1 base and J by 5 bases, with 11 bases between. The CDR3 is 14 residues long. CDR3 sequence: CASSLVGSGETQYF. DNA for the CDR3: TGTGCCAGCAGTTTAGTCGGGTCGGGGGAGACCCAGTACTTC.

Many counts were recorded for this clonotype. The CDR3 DNA reads TGCAGTGCTAGTTGGCGGGCTACAGATACGCAGTATTTT. Translated, it gives CSASWRATDTQYF. The chain carries TRBV20-1 and TRBJ2-3; TRBD2 might be the D (5 bases). CDR1 is DFQATT, CDR2 SNEGSKA, per germline (reference sequence). The CDR3 has 13 amino acids. V dropped 3 bases and J dropped 3 bases, with 10 bases sitting between them.

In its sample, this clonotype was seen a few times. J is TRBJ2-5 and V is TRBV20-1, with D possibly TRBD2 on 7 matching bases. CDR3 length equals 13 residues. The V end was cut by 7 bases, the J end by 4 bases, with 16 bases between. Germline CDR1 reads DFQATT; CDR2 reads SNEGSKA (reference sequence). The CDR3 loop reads CSVAGATGETQYF. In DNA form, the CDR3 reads TGCAGTGTTGCGGGGGCTACGGGAGAGACCCAGTACTTC.

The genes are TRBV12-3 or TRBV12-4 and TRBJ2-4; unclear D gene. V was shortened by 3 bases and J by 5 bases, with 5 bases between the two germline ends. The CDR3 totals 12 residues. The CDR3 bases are TGTGCCAGCAGTTTTCGACAAAACATTCAGTACTTC. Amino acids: CASSFRQNIQYF.

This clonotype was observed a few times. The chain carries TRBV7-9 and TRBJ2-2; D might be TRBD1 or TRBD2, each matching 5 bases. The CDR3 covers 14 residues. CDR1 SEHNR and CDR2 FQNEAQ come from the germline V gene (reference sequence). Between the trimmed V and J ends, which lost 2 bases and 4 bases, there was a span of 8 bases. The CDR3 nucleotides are TGTGCCAGCAGCTTACGGGGACCCACCGGGGAGCTGTTTTTT. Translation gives CASSLRGPTGELFF.

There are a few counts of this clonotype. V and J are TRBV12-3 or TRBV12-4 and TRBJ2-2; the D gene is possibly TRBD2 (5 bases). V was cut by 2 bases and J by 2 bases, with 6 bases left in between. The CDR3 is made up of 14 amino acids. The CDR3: CASSLRENTGELFF. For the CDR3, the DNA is TGTGCCAGCAGTTTACGGGAAAACACCGGGGAGCTGTTTTTT.

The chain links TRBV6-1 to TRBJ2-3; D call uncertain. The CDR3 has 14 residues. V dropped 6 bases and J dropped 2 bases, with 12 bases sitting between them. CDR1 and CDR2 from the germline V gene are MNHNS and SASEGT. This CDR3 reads CASSPFSVTDTQYF. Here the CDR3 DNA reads TGTGCCAGCAGCCCCTTCTCAGTCACAGATACGCAGTATTTT.

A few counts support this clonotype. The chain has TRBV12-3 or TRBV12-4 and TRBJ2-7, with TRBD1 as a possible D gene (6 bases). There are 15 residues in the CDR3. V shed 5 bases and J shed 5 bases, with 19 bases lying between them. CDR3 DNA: TGTGCCAGCAGTCCACCGCGACAGGTTATCCACGAGCAGTACTTC. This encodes CASSPPRQVIHEQYF.

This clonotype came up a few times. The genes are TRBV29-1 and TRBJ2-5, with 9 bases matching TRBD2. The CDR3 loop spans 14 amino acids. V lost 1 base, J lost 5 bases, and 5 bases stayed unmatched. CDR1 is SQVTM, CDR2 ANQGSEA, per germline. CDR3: CSVEGGGAFETQYF. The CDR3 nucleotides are TGCAGCGTTGAAGGCGGGGGGGCCTTCGAGACCCAGTACTTC.

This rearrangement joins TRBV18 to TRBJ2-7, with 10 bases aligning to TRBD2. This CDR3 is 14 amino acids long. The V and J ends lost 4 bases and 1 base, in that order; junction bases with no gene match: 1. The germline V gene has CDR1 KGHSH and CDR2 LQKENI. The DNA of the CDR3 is TGTGCCAGCTCACGGACTAGCGGATCCTACGAGCAGTACTTC. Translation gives CASSRTSGSYEQYF. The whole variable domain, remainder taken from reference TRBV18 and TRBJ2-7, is NAGVMQNPRHLVRRRGQEARLRCSPMKGHSHVYWYRQLPEEGLKFMVYLQKENIIDESGMPKERFSAEFPKEGPSILRIQQVVRGDSAAYFCASSRTSGSYEQYFGPGTRLTVT.

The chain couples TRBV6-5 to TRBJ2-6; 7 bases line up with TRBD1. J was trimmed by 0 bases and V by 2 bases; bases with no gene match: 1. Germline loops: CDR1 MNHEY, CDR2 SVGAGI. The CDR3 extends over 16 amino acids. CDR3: CASSYDRASGANVLTF. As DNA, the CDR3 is TGTGCCAGCAGTTACGACAGGGCCTCTGGGGCCAACGTCCTGACTTTC.

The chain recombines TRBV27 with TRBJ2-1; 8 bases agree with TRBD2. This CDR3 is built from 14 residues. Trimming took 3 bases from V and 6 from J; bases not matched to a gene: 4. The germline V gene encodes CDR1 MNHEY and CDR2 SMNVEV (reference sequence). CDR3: CASSFSGAGNEQFF. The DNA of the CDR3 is TGTGCCAGCAGTTTTAGCGGGGCTGGCAATGAGCAGTTCTTC.

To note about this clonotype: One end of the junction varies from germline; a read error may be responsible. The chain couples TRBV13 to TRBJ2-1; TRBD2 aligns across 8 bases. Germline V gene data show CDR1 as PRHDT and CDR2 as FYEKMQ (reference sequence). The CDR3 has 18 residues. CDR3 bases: TGTGCCTGCAGCCCCGTAGCGCGGGGGGCTTTTTATGACAATGAGCAGTTCTTC. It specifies CACSPVARGAFYDNEQFF.

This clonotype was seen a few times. The DNA for the CDR3 is TGTGCCAGCAGTTTTCAGGGTTTGAGGGAGCAGTACTTC. This codes for CASSFQGLREQYF. The chain employs TRBV12-3 or TRBV12-4 and TRBJ2-7, with D maybe TRBD1 (5 bases). V was shortened by 3 bases and J by 7 bases, with 13 bases between the two germline ends. This CDR3 comprises 13 residues.

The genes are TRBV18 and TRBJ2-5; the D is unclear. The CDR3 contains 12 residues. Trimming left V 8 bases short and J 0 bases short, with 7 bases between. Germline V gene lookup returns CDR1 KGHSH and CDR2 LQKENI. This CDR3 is CASATNQETQYF. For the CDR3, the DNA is TGTGCCAGCGCTACCAACCAAGAGACCCAGTACTTC. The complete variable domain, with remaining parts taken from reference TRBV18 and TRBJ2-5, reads NAGVMQNPRHLVRRRGQEARLRCSPMKGHSHVYWYRQLPEEGLKFMVYLQKENIIDESGMPKERFSAEFPKEGPSILRIQQVVRGDSAAYFCASATNQETQYFGPGTRLLVL.

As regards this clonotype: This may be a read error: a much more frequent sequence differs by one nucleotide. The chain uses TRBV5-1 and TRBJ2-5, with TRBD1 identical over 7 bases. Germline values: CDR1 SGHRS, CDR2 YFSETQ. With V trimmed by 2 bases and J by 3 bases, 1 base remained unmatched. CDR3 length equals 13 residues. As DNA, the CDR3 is TGCGCCAGCAGCTTTGGGACAGAAGAGACCCAGTACTTC. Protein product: CASSFGTEETQYF.

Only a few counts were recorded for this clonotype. The CDR3 region has the DNA TGCAGTGCTAGAGTTCACGGGGAAGAGACCCAGTACTTC. It translates to CSARVHGEETQYF. The rearrangement links TRBV20-1 to TRBJ2-5, with D tentatively TRBD2 (5 bases). V was cut by 1 base and J by 3 bases, with 9 bases left in between. Germline loops: CDR1 DFQATT, CDR2 SNEGSKA (reference sequence). The CDR3 is made up of 13 amino acids.

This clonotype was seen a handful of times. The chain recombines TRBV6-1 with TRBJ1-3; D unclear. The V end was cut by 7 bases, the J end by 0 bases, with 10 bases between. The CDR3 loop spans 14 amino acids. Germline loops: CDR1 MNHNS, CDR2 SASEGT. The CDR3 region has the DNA TGTGCCAGCAAGGGCAGTAGCTCTGGAAACACCATATATTTT. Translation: CASKGSSSGNTIYF.

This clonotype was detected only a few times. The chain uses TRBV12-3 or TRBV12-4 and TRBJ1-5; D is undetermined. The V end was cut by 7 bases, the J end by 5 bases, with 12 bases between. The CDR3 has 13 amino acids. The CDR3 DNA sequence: TGTGCCAGCACCGGGTGGTCCGATCAGCCCCAGCATTTT. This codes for CASTGWSDQPQHF.

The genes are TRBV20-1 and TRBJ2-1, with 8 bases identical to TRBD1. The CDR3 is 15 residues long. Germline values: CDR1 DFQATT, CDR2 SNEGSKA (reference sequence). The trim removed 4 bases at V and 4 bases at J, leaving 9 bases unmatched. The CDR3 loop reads CSANNRDRNYNEQFF. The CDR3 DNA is TGCAGTGCTAATAATCGGGACAGGAATTACAATGAGCAGTTCTTC.

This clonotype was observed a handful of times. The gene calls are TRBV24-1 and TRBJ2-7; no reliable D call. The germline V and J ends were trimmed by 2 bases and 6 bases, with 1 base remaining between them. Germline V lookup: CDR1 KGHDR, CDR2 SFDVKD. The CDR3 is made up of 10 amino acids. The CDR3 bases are TGTGCCACCAGTGATTGCGAGCAGTACTTC. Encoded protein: CATSDCEQYF.

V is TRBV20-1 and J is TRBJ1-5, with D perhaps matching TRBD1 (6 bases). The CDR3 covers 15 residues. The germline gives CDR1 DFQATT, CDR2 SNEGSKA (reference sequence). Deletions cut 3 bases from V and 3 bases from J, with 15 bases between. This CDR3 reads CSASWGPELNQPQHF. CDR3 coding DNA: TGCAGTGCTAGCTGGGGGCCGGAGCTCAATCAGCCCCAGCATTTT.

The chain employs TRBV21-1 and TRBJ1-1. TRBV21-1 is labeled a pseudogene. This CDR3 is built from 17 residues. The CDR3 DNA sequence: TGTGCCAGCAGTTCGGGCCCAAAGACCTATGAAGGAACTGAAGCTTTCTTT. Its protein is CASSSGPKTYEGTEAFF.

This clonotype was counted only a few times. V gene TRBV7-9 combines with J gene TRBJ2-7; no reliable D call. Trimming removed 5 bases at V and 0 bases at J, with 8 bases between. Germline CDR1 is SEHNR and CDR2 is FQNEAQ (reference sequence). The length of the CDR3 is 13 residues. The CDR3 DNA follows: TGTGCCAGCAGCCCGGTCGGCTCCTACGAGCAGTACTTC. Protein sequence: CASSPVGSYEQYF.

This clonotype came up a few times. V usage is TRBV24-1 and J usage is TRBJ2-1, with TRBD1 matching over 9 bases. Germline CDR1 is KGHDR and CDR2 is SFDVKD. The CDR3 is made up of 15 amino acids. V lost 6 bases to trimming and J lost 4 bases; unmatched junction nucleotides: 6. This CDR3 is CATSPRDRVYNEQFF. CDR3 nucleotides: TGTGCCACCAGTCCCCGGGACAGGGTGTACAATGAGCAGTTCTTC.

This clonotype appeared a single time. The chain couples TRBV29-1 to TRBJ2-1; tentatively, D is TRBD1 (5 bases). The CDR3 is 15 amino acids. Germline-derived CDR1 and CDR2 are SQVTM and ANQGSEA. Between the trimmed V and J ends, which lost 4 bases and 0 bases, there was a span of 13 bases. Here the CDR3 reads CSVAGHPSSYNEQFF. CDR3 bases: TGCAGCGTTGCAGGACACCCGAGCTCCTACAATGAGCAGTTCTTC.

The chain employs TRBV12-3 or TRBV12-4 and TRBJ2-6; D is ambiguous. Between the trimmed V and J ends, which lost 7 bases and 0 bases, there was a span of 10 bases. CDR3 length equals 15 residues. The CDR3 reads CASTKSSSGANVLTF. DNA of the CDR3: TGTGCCAGCACCAAGTCCTCCTCTGGGGCCAACGTCCTGACTTTC.

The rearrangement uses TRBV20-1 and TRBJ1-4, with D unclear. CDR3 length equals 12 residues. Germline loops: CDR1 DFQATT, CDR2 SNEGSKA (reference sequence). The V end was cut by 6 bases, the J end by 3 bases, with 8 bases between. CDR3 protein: CSAGRPNEKLFF. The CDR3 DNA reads TGCAGTGCGGGCAGACCTAATGAAAAACTGTTTTTT.